This TCR beta chain appears in the sequencing data of a study of CD8+CD57+ T cells in acquired aplastic anemia. Study results and limitations: Overlapping CD8+ CDR3 repertoires of patients and controls contained under 35 shared sequences.

Patients picked for sequencing had shown CD8+CD57+ cell expansion detected by flow cytometry. For this clonotype: Antigen specificity is unknown.

V was trimmed by 1 base and J by 8 bases, leaving 11 bases between them. The CDR3 runs to 13 residues. The germline V gene has CDR1 SEHNR and CDR2 FQNEAQ (reference sequence). CDR3 and TCR beta VDJ profiling relied on a genomic DNA template. One entry per CDR3 protein results from TCRdb running MiXCR on the reads. The repertoire includes roughly 220,000 distinct CDR3 sequences, around three fifths of them detected once, and about 60% sits in the top ten. This TCR derives from a human donor with aplastic anemia. This sequence joins TRBV7-9 and TRBJ1-1; D perhaps matches TRBD1 (6 bases). Sequenced: sorted CD4+, CD8+, or CD8+CD57+ T cells (not recorded which) from PBMCs. The CDR3 loop reads CASSLGGAYEAFF. The CDR3 DNA reads as TGTGCCAGCAGCTTAGGGGGGGCGTACGAAGCTTTCTTT.